This TCR beta chain was captured in a study of cytomegalovirus exposure and HLA in healthy donors. Study-level findings and limits: In most subjects, TCR beta sequences reportedly gave accurate predictions of HLA-A and HLA-B alleles.

Primers: 60 Vbeta forward and 13 Jbeta reverse. In the source study's methods: About 10 million shared chains were among the 80 million or so unique TCR beta chains that a later analysis counted. Generated by immunoSEQ multiplex PCR, the TCRdb table keeps only in-frame clones and is missing some. The V and J calls and clone size are taken from that table; D and trimming were inferred from the DNA. The sample yields about 190,000 clones, 60% to 80% seen once. With respect to this clone: Its cognate antigen is unknown.

V was pared by 5 bases and J by 10 bases, with 18 bases between. The CDR3 is 15 residues long. Germline V gives CDR1 MNHEY, CDR2 SMNVEV (reference sequence). The sequenced material came from PBMCs. This TCR came from a woman under 40 in good health and CMV-seropositive. This chain connects TRBV27 to TRBJ1-6; D might be TRBD1 (5 bases). CDR3 bases: TGTGCCAGCAGTCCCCTCACAGGTCTAACGTCACCCCTCCACTTT. Encoded protein: CASSPLTGLTSPLHF.